Each of the 4 T cell receptor beta chains below was sequenced from the same sample in a study of beta chain features in type 1 diabetes. The study reverse transcribed the entire isolated RNA, so it sequenced expressed TCRB transcripts. The protocol was immunoSEQ multiplex PCR, while the TCRdb copy is restricted to in-frame clones and leaves out a portion. The table has almost 250,000 clones, 12% to 15% seen once; the top ten hold roughly 0.028%. The specimen sequenced was naive CD4+ T cells from blood. Source of these receptors: a woman in her 40s in good health.

The chain carries TRBV7-9 and TRBJ1-2; D unresolved. The CDR3 runs to 14 residues. With 5 bases removed from V and 2 bases from J, the gap between germline ends came to 12 bases. Germline-derived CDR1 and CDR2 are SEHNR and FQNEAQ (reference sequence). The CDR3 DNA reads as TGTGCCAGCAGCGCAGGATGGGAGAACTATGGCTACACCTTC. As protein: CASSAGWENYGYTF.

This chain uses TRBV5-1 with TRBJ2-3; 11 nucleotides line up with TRBD2. There are 16 residues in the CDR3. J lost 6 bases, V lost 7 bases, and 13 bases had no gene match. Per germline, CDR1 SGHRS and CDR2 YFSETQ. The DNA for the CDR3 is TGCGCCAGCCGACAAATTAGCGGGGGGGCCGCGGATACGCAGTATTTT. Its translation is CASRQISGGAADTQYF.

This clone was observed a few times. The gene calls are TRBV7-2 and TRBJ1-3; perhaps TRBD1 as D (5 bases). Trimming took off 2 bases at V and 4 bases at J, with 9 bases between the two ends. Germline V CDR1 and CDR2: SGHTA, FQGNSA. This CDR3 region has 14 residues. The CDR3, as DNA: TGTGCCAGCAGCTTAACGACAGCCGGAAACACCATATATTTT. Translated: CASSLTTAGNTIYF.

This clone has a handful of counts. This rearrangement joins TRBV19 to TRBJ1-5; the D gene is possibly TRBD1 (5 bases). The CDR3 is made up of 14 amino acids. Trimming removed 5 bases from V and 3 bases from J, with 11 bases in between. Germline values: CDR1 LNHDA, CDR2 SQIVND (reference sequence). CDR3 sequence (DNA): TGTGCCAGTAGTGGGCGGGGCGTCAATCAGCCCCAGCATTTT. Translated, it gives CASSGRGVNQPQHF.